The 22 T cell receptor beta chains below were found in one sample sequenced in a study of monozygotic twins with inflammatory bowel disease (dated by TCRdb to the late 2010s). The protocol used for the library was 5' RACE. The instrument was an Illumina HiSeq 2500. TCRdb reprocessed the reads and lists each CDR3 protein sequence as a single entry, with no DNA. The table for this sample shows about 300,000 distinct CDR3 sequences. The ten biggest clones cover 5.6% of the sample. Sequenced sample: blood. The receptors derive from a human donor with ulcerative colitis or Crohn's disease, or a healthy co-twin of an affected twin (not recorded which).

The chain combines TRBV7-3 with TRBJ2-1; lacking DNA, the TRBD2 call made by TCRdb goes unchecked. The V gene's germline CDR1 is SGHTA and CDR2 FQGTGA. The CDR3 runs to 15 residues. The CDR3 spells CASSKLGLGLKEQFF.

CDR3 region: CASSYRDGNQPQHF. V gene TRBV7-2 combines with J gene TRBJ1-5; TCRdb selects TRBD1, and the lack of DNA leaves this call unchecked. The CDR3 spans 14 residues. The V gene's germline CDR1 is SGHTA and CDR2 FQGNSA.

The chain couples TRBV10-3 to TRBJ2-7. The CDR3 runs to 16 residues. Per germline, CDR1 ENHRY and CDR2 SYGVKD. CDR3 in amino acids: CAISDSADGGSYEQYF.

The chain's CDR3 is CASSSFAGRTGELFF. V usage is TRBV5-1 and J usage is TRBJ2-2. This CDR3 has 15 amino acids. CDR1 SGHRS and CDR2 YFSETQ come from the germline V gene.

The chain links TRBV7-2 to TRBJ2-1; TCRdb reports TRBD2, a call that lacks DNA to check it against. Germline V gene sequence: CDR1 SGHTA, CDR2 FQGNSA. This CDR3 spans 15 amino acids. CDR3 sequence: CASSLVGSGSNEQFF.

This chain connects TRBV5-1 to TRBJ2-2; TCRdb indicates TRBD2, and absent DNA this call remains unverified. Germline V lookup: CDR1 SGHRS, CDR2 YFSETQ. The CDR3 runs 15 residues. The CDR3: CASSSNLDGPLRLFF.

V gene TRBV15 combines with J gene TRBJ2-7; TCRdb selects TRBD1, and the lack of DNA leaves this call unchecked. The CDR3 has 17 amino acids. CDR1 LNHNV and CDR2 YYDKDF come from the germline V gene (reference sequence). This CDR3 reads CATSRGSPSSLGPAQYF.

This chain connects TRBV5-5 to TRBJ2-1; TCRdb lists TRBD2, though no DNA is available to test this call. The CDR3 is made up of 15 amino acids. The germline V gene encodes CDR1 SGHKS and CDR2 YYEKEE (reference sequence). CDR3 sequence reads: CASSFLAGGLHEQFF.

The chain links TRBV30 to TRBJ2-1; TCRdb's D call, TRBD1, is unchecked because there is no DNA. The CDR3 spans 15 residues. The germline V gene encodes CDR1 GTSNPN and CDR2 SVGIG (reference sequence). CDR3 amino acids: CAWSTGQGVGDEQFF.

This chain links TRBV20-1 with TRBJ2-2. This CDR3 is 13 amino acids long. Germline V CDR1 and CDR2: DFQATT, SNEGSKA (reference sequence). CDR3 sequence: CSARDWTAGELFF.

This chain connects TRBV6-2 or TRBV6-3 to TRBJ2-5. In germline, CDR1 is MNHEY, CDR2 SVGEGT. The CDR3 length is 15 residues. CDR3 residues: CASSYSTYQTETQYF.

The CDR3 protein is CAISDTSGLYEQYF. The rearrangement uses TRBV10-3 and TRBJ2-7; TCRdb's assignment of TRBD2 cannot be checked, as there is no DNA. CDR1 and CDR2 from the germline V gene are ENHRY and SYGVKD. This CDR3 has 14 amino acids.

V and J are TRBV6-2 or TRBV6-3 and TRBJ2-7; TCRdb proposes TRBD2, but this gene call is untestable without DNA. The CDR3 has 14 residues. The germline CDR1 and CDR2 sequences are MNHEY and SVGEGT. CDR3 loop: CASSSLTEGYEQYF.

The CDR3 loop is CAIASGGTDTQYF. The gene calls are TRBV10-3 and TRBJ2-3; TCRdb's D call of TRBD2 is untestable without DNA. Germline CDR1 reads ENHRY; CDR2 reads SYGVKD. The CDR3 sequence is 13 residues long.

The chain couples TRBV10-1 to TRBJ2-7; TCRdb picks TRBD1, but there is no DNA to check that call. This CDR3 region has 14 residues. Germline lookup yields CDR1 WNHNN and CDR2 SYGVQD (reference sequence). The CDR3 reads CASSLRRDNYEQYF.

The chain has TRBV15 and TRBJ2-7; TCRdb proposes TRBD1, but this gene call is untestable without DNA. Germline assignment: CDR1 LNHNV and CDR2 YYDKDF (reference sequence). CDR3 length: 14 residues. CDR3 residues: CATSRDSGNYEQYF.

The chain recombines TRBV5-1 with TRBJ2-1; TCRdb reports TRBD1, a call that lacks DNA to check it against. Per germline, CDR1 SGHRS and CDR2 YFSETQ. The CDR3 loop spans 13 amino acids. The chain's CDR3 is CASSLADRGQLFF.

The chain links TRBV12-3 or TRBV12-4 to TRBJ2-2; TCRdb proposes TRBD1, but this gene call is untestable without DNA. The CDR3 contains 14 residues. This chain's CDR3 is CASRRQGNTGELFF.

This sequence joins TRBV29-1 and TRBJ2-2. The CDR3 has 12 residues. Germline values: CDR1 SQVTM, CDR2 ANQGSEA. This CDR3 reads CSAGGNTGELFF.

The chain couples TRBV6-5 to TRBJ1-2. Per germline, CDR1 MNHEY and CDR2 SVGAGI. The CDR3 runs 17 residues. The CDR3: CASSYTGSEGLHYGYTF.

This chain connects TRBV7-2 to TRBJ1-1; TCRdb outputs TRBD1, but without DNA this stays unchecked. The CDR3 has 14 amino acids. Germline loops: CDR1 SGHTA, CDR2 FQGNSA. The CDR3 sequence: CASSLRGRDTEAFF.

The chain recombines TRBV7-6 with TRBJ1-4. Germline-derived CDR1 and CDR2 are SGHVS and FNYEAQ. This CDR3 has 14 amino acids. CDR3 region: CASSLGGMGEKLFF.